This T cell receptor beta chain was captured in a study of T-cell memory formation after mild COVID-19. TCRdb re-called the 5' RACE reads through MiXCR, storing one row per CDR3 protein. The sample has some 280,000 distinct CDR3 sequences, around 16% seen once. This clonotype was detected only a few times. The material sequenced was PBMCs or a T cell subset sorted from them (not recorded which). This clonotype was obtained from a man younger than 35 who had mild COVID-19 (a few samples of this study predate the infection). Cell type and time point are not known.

The CDR3: CASSQPDRTGYTF. CDR3 sequence (DNA): TGCGCCAGCAGCCAGCCCGACAGGACGGGCTACACCTTC. This sequence joins TRBV4-3 and TRBJ1-2, with D perhaps matching TRBD1 (6 bases). Trimming pared 3 bases from V and 8 bases from J, leaving 13 bases between. Germline V gives CDR1 LGHNA, CDR2 YSLEER. The CDR3 contains 13 residues.